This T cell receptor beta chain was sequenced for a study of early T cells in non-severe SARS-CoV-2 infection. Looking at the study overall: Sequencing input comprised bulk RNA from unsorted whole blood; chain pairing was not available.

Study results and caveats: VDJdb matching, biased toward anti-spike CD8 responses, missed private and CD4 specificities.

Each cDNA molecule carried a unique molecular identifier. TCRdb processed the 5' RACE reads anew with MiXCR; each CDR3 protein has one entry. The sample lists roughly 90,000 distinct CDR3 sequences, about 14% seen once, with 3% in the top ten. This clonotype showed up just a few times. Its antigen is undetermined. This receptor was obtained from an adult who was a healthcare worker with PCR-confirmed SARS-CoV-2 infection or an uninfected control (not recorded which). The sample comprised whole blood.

CDR3 nucleotides: TGTGCCAGCAGCTTTAGGGGACAGTACAATGAGCAGTTCTTC. Translating gives CASSFRGQYNEQFF. The chain uses TRBV11-2 and TRBJ2-1; 7 bases align to TRBD1. The CDR3 covers 14 residues. The V gene's germline CDR1 is SGHAT and CDR2 FQNNGV. The V and J ends lost 3 bases and 4 bases, in that order; junction bases with no gene match: 3.